This T cell receptor (beta chain) originates from a study of graft-versus-host responses after intestinal transplantation. As regards this clone: Its antigen is unidentified.

The CDR3 covers 13 residues. The ends were cut back, 3 bases at V and 3 bases at J, with 6 bases in the middle. Germline CDR1 reads MNHEY; CDR2 reads SMNVEV (reference sequence). Here immunoSEQ multiplex PCR was the method, and the copy in TCRdb shows in-frame clones only, minus some. The data show fewer than 85,000 clones, over 85% seen once. V usage is TRBV27 and J usage is TRBJ2-1; D unresolved. This TCR was sampled from a human donor who received an intestinal transplant. The sequenced sample was unstimulated CD8+ T cells sorted from spleen or lymph node cells, obtained before intestinal transplant. The CDR3 DNA sequence: TGTGCCAGCAGTTTCTTGGGCTACAATGAGCAGTTCTTC. Encoded protein: CASSFLGYNEQFF.